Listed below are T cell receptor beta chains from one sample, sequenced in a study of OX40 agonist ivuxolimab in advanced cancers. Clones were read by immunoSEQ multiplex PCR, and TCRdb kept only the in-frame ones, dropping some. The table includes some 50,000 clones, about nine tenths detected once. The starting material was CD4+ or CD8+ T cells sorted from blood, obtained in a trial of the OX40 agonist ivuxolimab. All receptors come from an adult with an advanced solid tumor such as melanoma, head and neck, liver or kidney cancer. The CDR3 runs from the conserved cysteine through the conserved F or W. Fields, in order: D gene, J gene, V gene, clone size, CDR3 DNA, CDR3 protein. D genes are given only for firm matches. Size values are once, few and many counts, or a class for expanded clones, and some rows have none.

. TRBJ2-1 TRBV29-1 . TGCAGCGTTGTTGGATCAGGCGCCTACAATGAGCAGTTCTTC CSVVGSGAYNEQFF
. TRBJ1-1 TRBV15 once TGTGCCACCAGCAGAGATGGGAGGGGCACTGAAGCTTTCTTT CATSRDGRGTEAFF
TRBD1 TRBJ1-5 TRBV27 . TGTGCCAGCAGTTTAGACAGGGGGAGCCAGCCCCAGCATTTT CASSLDRGSQPQHF
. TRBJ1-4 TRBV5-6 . TGTGCCAGCAGCTTGAGGGCAGTCTATGCAACTAATGAAAAACTGTTTTTT CASSLRAVYATNEKLFF
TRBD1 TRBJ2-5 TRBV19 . TGTGCCAGTAGTACTACAGGGGGCTGGGAGACCCAGTACTTC CASSTTGGWETQYF
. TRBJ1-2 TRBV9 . TGTGCCAGCAGCGTAGAGGCGGCTACCTATGGCTACACCTTC CASSVEAATYGYTF
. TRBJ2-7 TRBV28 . TGTGCCAGCAGTCGCTCGGGACCGCAGGGGGAGCAGTACTTC CASSRSGPQGEQYF
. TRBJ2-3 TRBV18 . TGTGCCAGCTCACCAAGTTTGAGTAACACAGATACGCAGTATTTT CASSPSLSNTDTQYF
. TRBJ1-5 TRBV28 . TGTGCCAGCAGTTTTGGGGGGGCCAGCAATCAGCCCCAGCATTTT CASSFGGASNQPQHF
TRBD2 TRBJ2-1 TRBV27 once TGTGCCAGCAGTTTAGGGGCGAGCGGGAGCTACAATGAGCAGTTCTTC CASSLGASGSYNEQFF
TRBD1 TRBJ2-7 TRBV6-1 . TGTGCCAGCAGTGCTAGACAGGGGGCGGACGAGCAGTACTTC CASSARQGADEQYF
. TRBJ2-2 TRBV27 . TGTGCCAGCACTCGGGTATCCCGCCCGAACACCGGGGAGCTGTTTTTT CASTRVSRPNTGELFF
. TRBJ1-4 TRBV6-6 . TGTGCCAGCAGCTACAACAGTGCAACTAATGAAAAACTGTTTTTT CASSYNSATNEKLFF
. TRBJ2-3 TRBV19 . TGTGCCAGTAGTATGCTGGGGGAGAGGCAGTATTTT CASSMLGERQYF
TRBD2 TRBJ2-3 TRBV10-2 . TGCGCCAGCAGTTATTCTAGCGGGAGAACAGATACGCAGTATTTT CASSYSSGRTDTQYF
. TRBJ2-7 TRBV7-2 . TGTGCCAGCAGCCCTCAACTACAGGGTTTTAACGAGCAGTACTTC CASSPQLQGFNEQYF
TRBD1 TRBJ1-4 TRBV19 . TGTGCCAGTACCCAAGGGGGCACTAATGAAAAACTGTTTTTT CASTQGGTNEKLFF
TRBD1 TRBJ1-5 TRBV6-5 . TGTGCCAGCAGTCAGGGACAGGGGGGCAATCAGCCCCAGCATTTT CASSQGQGGNQPQHF
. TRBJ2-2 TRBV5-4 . TGTGCCAGCAGCTTCAGGCCCACTAACGCCGGGGAGCTGTTTTTT CASSFRPTNAGELFF
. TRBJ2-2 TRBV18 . TGTGCCAGCTCACCGGTAGGATCGCAGTCGAGCACCGGGGAGCTGTTTTTT CASSPVGSQSSTGELFF
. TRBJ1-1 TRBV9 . TGTGCCAGCAGCGTAGTGCTGGGGCGGGATACTGAAGCTTTCTTT CASSVVLGRDTEAFF
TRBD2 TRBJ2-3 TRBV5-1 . TGCGCCAGCAGGGGAGGGGTAGATACGCAGTATTTT CASRGGVDTQYF
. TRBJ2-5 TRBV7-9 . TGTGCCAGCAACCCCAACGGAGGGTCCCAAGAGACCCAGTACTTC CASNPNGGSQETQYF
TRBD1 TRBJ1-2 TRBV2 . TGTGCCAGCATTAAGACAGGGAATAACTATGGCTACACCTTC CASIKTGNNYGYTF
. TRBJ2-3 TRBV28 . TGTGCCAGCAGTTTATTGAACACAGATACGCAGTATTTT CASSLLNTDTQYF
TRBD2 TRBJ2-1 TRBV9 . TGTGCCAGCAGCGTAGGAAAATCTAGCGGGTGGAATGAGCAGTTCTTC CASSVGKSSGWNEQFF
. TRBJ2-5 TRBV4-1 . TGCGCCAGCAGCCAAGATCGTGGGGGGCGGGGAGAGACCCAGTACTTC CASSQDRGGRGETQYF
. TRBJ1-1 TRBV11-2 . TGTGCCAGCAGCTTAGCTGGGAAGGCTGAAGCTTTCTTT CASSLAGKAEAFF
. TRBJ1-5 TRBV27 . TGTGCCAGCAGTTCCGGGAGGAGCAATCAGCCCCAGCATTTT CASSSGRSNQPQHF
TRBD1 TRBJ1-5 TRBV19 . TGTGCCAGTAGCCGCGACAGGGACCAGCCCCAGCATTTT CASSRDRDQPQHF
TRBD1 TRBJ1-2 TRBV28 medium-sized TGTGCCAGCAGTCTAGGGACAGAACACTCTTCCGGCTACACCTTC CASSLGTEHSSGYTF
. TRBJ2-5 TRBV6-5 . TGTGCCAGCAGTTCTCGAGAGACCCAGTACTTC CASSSRETQYF
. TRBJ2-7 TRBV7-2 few TGTGCCAGCAGCTTGGAGTCAGCGGTCGAAACCTACGAGCAGTACTTC CASSLESAVETYEQYF
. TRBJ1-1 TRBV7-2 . TGTGCCAGCAGCTTACAGCCGAACACTGAAGCTTTCTTT CASSLQPNTEAFF
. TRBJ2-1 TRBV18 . TGTGCCAGCTCAAAGGGCTCGTACAATGAGCAGTTCTTC CASSKGSYNEQFF
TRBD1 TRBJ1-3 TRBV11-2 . TGTGCCAGCAGCTGGACAGGGGCTGGAACTGGTGGAAACACCATATATTTT CASSWTGAGTGGNTIYF
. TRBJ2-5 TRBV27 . TGTGCCAGCAGCCCCTCCCTGGAGGGCCAAGAGACCCAGTACTTC CASSPSLEGQETQYF
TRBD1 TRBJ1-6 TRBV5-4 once TGTGCCAGCAGCGACAGGGGCTCTAATTCACCCCTCCACTTT CASSDRGSNSPLHF
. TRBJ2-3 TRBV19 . TGTGCCAGTAGTATAGCGGCGGGAAGCGCAGATACGCAGTATTTT CASSIAAGSADTQYF
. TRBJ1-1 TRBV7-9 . TGTGCCAGCACCCAGACAGGCCTCCCAGCTGAAGCTTTCTTT CASTQTGLPAEAFF
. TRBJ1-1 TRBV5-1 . TGCGCCAGCAGCTTGATTTCGGGGCGGGTCACTGAAGCTTTCTTT CASSLISGRVTEAFF
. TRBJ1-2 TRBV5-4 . TGTGCCAGCAGCCAAGTCACGTCCCGCTATGGCTACACCTTC CASSQVTSRYGYTF
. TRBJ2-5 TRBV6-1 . TGTGCCAGCACCCGGACGGTCCTGGAGACCCAGTACTTC CASTRTVLETQYF
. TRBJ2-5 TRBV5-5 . TGTGCCAGCAGCTTGGCGGACAAAGAGACCCAGTACTTC CASSLADKETQYF
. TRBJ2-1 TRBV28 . TGTGCCAGCAGTTTATGGGACAATGAGCAGTTCTTC CASSLWDNEQFF
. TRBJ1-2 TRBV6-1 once TGTGCCAGCAGTCCCCGGGACGGCTATGGCTACACCTTC CASSPRDGYGYTF
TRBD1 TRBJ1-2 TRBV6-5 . TGTGCCAGCAGTCAACAGGGGGCGGTCGGCTACACCTTC CASSQQGAVGYTF
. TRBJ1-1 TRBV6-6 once TGTGCCAGCAGTGGACAGATCATGAACACTGAAGCTTTCTTT CASSGQIMNTEAFF
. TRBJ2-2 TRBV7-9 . TGTGCCAGCAGCTTAGTCCAGAACACCGGGGAGCTGTTTTTT CASSLVQNTGELFF
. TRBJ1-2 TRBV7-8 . TGTGCCAGCAGCTTACATATATCAGGAATCGGCGGCTACACCTTC CASSLHISGIGGYTF
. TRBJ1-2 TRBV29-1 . TGCAGCGTTAGGACGGTCTTCTATGGCTACACCTTC CSVRTVFYGYTF
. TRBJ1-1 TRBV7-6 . TGTGCCAGCAGCCCAGGGCCCCAGGAAGCTTTCTTT CASSPGPQEAFF
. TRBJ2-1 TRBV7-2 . TGTGCCAGCAGCTCGCCCCCGGGGGGCTCAAATGAGCAGTTCTTC CASSSPPGGSNEQFF
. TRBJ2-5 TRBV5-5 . TGTGCCAGCAGCTTGGCCTTGGAGACCCAGTACTTC CASSLALETQYF
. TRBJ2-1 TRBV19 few TGTGCCAGTTCGAGGGGCGCGGAGTACAATGAGCAGTTCTTC CASSRGAEYNEQFF
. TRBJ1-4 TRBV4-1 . TGCGCCAGCAGCCAAGCAAAGGACAGAGCTGCAACTAATGAAAAACTGTTTTTT CASSQAKDRAATNEKLFF
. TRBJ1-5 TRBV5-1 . TGCGCCAGCAGCTCGGATGGCTATCAGCCCCAGCATTTT CASSSDGYQPQHF
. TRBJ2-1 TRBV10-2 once TGCGCCAGCAGGGACATGGCGGCCCACTGGTACAATGAGCAGTTCTTC CASRDMAAHWYNEQFF
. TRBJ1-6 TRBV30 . TGTGCCTGGAGACAGGTCAGGAATTCACCCCTCCACTTT CAWRQVRNSPLHF